The present TCR beta chain was sequenced within a study of a mutant IDH1 vaccine in newly diagnosed glioma (dated by TCRdb to the early 2020s). About the study as a whole: Eight vaccinations were administered to patients in weeks 1, 3, 5, 7, 11, 15, 19 and 23, corresponding to visits V03 through V10. Before enrollment, most patients had been given radiochemotherapy with temozolomide as standard therapy, while the rest had received either radiotherapy alone or temozolomide alone. Peripheral blood was collected at six visits: V03 (baseline), V05, V07, V10, V12 and V13. In the chemotherapy-containing groups, vaccination started alongside temozolomide cycles, whereas in patients who had radiotherapy alone it started 4-6 weeks after radiotherapy. For exploratory analyses, longitudinal TCRB deep sequencing was carried out in 25 treated patients wherever samples were available. Of the 32 patients who were treated, about 60% were male and around 40% were female, and the mean age was around 40 years.

V lost 3 bases and J lost 4 bases; the stretch between them is 4 bases long. From cysteine to phenylalanine, the CDR3 is 12 amino acids long. The entry retains the CDR3 DNA only, 36 bases that are in frame from base 1. The germline V gene yields MDHEN for CDR1 and SYDVKM for CDR2. Library creation used the immunoSEQ multiplex PCR assay. The hsTCRB Kit was used according to the manufacturer's protocol to amplify rearranged TCR beta chain sequences. Sequencing of TCRB libraries was carried out on an Illumina MiSeq. From the authors' description of their analysis: The kit vendor's proprietary platform handled demultiplexing, trimming and gene mapping. TCRdb carries this immuneACCESS record with in-frame sequences only. Its versions omit some clonotypes, under half of them owing to an unresolved V gene in the studies checked, with the rest unexplained. V and J calls plus clone size are reproduced from that table; the DNA served to infer D and trimming. The sample has 60,000 or so clones on record, approximately 90% of them singletons. The top ten clonotypes cover roughly 5.1% of the sample.

A remark on this clone: It lacks a known antigen. Per-base quality was not reported, and no clone a single base away is much larger than it.

This specimen's time point label, per the study, means: week 5, during vaccination. Every vaccine dose consisted of 300 ug of a 20-mer mutant IDH1 peptide in Montanide, administered subcutaneously together with topical imiquimod. All donors had newly diagnosed IDH1-mutant astrocytomas of WHO grade 3 or 4 that showed loss of nuclear ATRX. The samples were drawn from NOA16, a multicentre, single-arm, open-label phase I trial in Germany that tested a mutant IDH1 peptide vaccine in humans for the first time. Genomic DNA for TCRB sequencing was extracted from EDTA blood using the DNeasy Blood and Tissue Kit. General study outcomes and caveats: Changes in the top peripheral T cell clonotypes picked up by TCRB sequencing did not appear to be linked to pseudoprogression. Vaccine-induced immune responses across multiple MHC alleles were detected in about 92% of patients. The authors noted that analyses of patient blood samples could not be reproduced because of sample limitations. Availability determined which PBMC samples were chosen for TCRB deep sequencing.

The sequence links TRBV28 to TRBJ1-3; there is no confident call for the D gene. The starting material was PBMCs, obtained from a glioma patient whose treatment included an IDH1 peptide vaccine. The TCR originated in a woman in her thirties or forties with glioma. The CDR3 is CASSFEGNTIYF. The DNA reads TGTGCCAGCAGTTTTGAAGGAAACACCATATATTTT.